This TCR beta chain was sequenced for a study of CD8 T cells in ankylosing spondylitis. TCRdb reanalysed the 5' RACE reads using MiXCR and keeps one entry per CDR3 protein. The table shows roughly 450,000 distinct CDR3 sequences, with roughly 25% occurring only once. Germline values: CDR1 PRHDT, CDR2 FYEKMQ (reference sequence). The CDR3 runs 13 residues. V lost 10 bases, J lost 0 bases, and 12 bases lay in between. Concerning this clonotype itself: Its antigen is unidentified.

Regarding the study as a whole: Seemingly distinctive of ankylosing spondylitis blood was a TCR beta motif formed by eight highly homologous variants.

This sequence was found in a male donor with ankylosing spondylitis. The specimen sequenced was blood, either unsorted or a sorted T cell fraction (not recorded which). This chain uses TRBV13 with TRBJ1-1; perhaps TRBD1 as D (5 bases). The CDR3, as DNA: TGTGCCATCGCGGGACTTATGAACACTGAAGCTTTCTTT. Translation gives CAIAGLMNTEAFF.